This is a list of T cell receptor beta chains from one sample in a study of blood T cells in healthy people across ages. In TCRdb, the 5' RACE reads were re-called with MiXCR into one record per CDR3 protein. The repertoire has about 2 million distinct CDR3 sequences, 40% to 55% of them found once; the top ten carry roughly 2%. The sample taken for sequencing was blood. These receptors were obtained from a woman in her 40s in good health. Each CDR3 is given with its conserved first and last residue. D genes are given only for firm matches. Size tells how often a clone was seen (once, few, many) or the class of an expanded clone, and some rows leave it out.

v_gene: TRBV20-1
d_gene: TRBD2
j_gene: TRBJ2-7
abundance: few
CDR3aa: CSAHTLAETYEQYF
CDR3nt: TGCAGTGCCCACACCCTAGCGGAGACCTACGAGCAGTACTTC

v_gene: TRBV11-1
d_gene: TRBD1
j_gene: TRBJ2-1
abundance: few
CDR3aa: CASSPTGGIPSYNEQFF
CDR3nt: TGTGCCAGCAGCCCGACAGGGGGGATCCCCTCCTACAATGAGCAGTTCTTC

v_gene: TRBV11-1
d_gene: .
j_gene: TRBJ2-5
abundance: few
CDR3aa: CASSPIPVPAETQYF
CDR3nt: TGTGCCAGCAGCCCCATCCCCGTCCCGGCAGAGACCCAGTACTTC

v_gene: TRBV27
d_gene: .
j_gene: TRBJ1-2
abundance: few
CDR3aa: CASSLQGYLGYTF
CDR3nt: TGTGCCAGCAGTTTACAGGGCTACCTAGGCTACACCTTC

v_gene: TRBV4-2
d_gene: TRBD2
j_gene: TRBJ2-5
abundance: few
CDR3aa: CASSQGTSGGGETQYF
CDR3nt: TGTGCCAGCAGCCAAGGGACTAGCGGGGGCGGAGAGACCCAGTACTTC

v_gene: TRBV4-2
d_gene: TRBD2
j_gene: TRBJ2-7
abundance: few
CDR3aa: CASSQEMGGGVYEQYF
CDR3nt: TGTGCCAGCAGCCAAGAAATGGGCGGGGGGGTCTACGAGCAGTACTTC

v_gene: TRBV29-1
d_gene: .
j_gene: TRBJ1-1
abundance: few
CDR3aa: CSVGAVEAFF
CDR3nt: TGCAGCGTTGGGGCAGTTGAAGCTTTCTTT

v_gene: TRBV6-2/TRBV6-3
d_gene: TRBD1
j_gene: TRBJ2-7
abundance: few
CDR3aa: CASTDGTGLSYEQYF
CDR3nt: TGTGCCAGCACCGATGGGACAGGCTTATCCTACGAGCAGTACTTC

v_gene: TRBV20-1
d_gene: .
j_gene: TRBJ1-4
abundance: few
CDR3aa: CSASRGTNEKLFF
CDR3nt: TGCAGTGCTAGTCGGGGAACTAATGAAAAACTGTTTTTT

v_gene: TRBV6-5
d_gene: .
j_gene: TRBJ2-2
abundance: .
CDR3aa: CASRMTENTGELFF
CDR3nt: TGTGCCAGCAGGATGACAGAAAACACCGGGGAGCTGTTTTTT

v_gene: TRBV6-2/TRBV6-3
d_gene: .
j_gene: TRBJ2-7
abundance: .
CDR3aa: CASSYDWEFGSYEQYF
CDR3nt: TGTGCCAGCAGTTACGATTGGGAGTTTGGCTCCTACGAGCAGTACTTC

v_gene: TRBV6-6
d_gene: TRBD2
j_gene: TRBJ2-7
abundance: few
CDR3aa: CASTLGGGARSGYEQYF
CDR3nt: TGTGCCAGCACACTGGGCGGGGGAGCCCGTTCCGGCTACGAGCAGTACTTC

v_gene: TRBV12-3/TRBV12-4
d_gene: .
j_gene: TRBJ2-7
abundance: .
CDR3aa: CVSSLKAGPPDERYF
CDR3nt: TGTGTCAGCAGTTTAAAGGCAGGACCTCCGGACGAGCGGTACTTC

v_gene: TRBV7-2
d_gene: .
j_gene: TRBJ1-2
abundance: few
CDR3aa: CASSLATEVFNYGYTF
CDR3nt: TGTGCCAGCAGCTTAGCTACGGAGGTCTTTAACTATGGCTACACTTTC

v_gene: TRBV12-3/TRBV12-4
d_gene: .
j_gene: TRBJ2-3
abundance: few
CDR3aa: CASSPQALTDTQYF
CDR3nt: TGTGCCAGCAGTCCCCAGGCTCTCACAGATACGCAGTATTTT

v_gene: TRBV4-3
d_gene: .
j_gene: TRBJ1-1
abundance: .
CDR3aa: CASSQELQGEAFF
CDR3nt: TGCGCCAGCAGCCAAGAGTTACAGGGTGAAGCTTTCTTT

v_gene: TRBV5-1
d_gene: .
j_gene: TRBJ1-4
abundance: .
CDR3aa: CASSTTGQGTEKLFF
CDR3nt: TGCGCCAGCAGCACAACTGGGCAGGGTACTGAAAAACTGTTTTTT

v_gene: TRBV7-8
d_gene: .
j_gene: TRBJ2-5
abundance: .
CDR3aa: CASSKNQGQQETQYF
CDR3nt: TGTGCCAGCAGCAAAAACCAAGGACAGCAAGAGACCCAGTACTTC

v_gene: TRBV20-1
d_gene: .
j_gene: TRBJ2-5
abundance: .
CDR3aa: CSASSQDSHNSETQYF
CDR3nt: TGCAGTGCTTCATCCCAGGACAGCCATAATTCGGAGACCCAGTACTTC

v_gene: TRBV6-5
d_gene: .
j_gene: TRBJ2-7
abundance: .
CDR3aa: CASSRWGDEQYF
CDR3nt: TGTGCCAGCAGCCGGTGGGGGGACGAGCAGTACTTC

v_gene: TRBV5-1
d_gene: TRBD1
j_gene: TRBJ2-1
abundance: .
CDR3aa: CASSLFRDRGYNEQFF
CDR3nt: TGCGCCAGCAGCCTCTTCCGGGACAGGGGTTACAATGAGCAGTTCTTC

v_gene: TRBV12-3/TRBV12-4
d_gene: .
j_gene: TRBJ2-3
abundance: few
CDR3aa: CASRHPSLSDTQYF
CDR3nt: TGTGCCAGCCGACATCCTTCTCTGTCAGATACGCAGTATTTT

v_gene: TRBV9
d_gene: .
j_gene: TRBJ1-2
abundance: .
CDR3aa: CASSEGDTGNYGYTF
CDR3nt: TGTGCCAGCAGCGAGGGCGACACAGGAAACTATGGCTACACCTTC

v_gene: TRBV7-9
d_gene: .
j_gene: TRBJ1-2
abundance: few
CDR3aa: CASSLVAGRDGYTF
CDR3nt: TGTGCCAGCAGCTTAGTCGCAGGACGAGATGGCTACACCTTC

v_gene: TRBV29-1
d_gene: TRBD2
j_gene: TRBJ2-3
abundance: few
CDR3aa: CSVAGGTSRTDTQYF
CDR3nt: TGCAGCGTGGCGGGGGGGACATCCCGCACAGATACGCAGTATTTT

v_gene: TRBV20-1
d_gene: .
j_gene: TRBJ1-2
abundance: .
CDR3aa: CSARDPTGPFHDNYGYTF
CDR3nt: TGCAGTGCTAGAGATCCCACAGGGCCTTTTCACGATAACTATGGCTACACCTTC

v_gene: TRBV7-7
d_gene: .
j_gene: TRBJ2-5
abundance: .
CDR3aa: CASSNGRLGETQYF
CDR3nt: TGTGCTAGCAGCAACGGCCGTCTTGGGGAGACCCAGTACTTC

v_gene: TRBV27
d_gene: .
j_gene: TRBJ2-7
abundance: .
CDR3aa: CASSPNSAGLGTYEQYF
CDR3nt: TGTGCCAGCAGTCCCAACAGCGCGGGACTCGGAACCTACGAGCAGTACTTC

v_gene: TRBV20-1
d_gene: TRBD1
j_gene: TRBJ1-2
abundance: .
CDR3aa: CSAPPRQGPKHGYTF
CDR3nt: TGCAGTGCTCCCCCCCGACAGGGACCAAAACATGGCTACACCTTC

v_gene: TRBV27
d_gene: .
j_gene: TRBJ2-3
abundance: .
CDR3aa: CASSPSRQSKEDTQYF
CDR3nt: TGTGCCAGCAGTCCCTCTCGACAGAGTAAGGAAGATACGCAGTATTTT

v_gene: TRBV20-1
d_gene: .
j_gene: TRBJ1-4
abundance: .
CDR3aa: CSASIVRARNEKLFF
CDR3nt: TGCAGTGCTTCCATCGTTAGGGCTCGAAATGAAAAACTGTTTTTT

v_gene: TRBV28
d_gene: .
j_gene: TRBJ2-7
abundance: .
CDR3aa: CASTVRGGSTYEQYF
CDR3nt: TGTGCCAGCACCGTCCGAGGGGGTTCAACCTACGAGCAGTACTTC

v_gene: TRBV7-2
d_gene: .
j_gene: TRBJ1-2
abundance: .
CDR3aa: CASSFAASETNYGYTF
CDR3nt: TGTGCCAGCAGCTTCGCCGCGTCGGAGACTAACTATGGCTACACCTTC

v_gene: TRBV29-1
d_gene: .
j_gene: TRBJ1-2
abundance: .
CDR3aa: CSVAAHYGYTF
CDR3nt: TGCAGCGTTGCAGCGCACTATGGCTACACCTTC

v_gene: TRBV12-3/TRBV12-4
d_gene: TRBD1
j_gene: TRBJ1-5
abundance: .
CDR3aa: CASSFGQGQDQPQHF
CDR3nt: TGTGCCAGCAGTTTCGGACAGGGGCAGGATCAGCCCCAGCATTTT

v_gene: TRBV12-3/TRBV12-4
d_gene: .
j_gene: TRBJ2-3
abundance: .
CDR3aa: CASSGDLPSTDTQYF
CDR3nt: TGTGCCAGCAGTGGGGACTTACCCAGCACAGATACGCAGTATTTT

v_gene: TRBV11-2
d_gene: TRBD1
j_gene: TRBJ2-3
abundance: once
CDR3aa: CTSSFRQGRGTDTQYF
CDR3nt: TGTACCAGCAGCTTCCGACAGGGTAGGGGAACAGATACGCAGTATTTT

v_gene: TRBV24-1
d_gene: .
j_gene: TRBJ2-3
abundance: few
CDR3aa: CATSGDPTDTQYF
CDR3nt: TGTGCCACCAGTGGGGACCCCACAGATACGCAGTATTTT

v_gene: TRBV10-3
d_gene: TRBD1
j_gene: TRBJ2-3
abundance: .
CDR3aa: CAIRQGVPDTQYF
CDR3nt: TGTGCCATCAGACAGGGGGTGCCAGATACGCAGTATTTT

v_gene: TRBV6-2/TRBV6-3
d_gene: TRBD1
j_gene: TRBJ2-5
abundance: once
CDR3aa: CASIRDRNQETQYF
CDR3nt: TGTGCCAGCATAAGGGACAGAAACCAAGAGACCCAGTACTTC

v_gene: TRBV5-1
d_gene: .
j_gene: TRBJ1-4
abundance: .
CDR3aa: CASSLEGTNEKLFF
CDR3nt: TGCGCCAGCAGCTTGGAGGGGACTAATGAAAAACTGTTTTTT

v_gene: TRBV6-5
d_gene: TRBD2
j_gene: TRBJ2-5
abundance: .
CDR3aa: CASSSPWLAAEKETQYF
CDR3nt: TGTGCCAGCAGTTCCCCCTGGCTAGCGGCGGAAAAAGAGACCCAGTACTTC

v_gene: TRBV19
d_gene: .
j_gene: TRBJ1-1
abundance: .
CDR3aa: CASSQGMFTEAFF
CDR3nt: TGTGCCAGTAGTCAGGGGATGTTCACTGAAGCTTTCTTT

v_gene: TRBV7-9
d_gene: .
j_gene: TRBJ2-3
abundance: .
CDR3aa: CASSLVAGIEYF
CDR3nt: TGTGCCAGCAGCTTAGTGGCGGGGATAGAGTATTTT

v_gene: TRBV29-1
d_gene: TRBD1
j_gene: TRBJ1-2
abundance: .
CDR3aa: CSVYRQGALGYTF
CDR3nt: TGCAGCGTTTATCGACAGGGGGCTCTTGGCTACACCTTC

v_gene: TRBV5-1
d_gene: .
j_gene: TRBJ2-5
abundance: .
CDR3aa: CASSSTAGKQETQYF
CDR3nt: TGCGCCAGCAGCTCAACAGCAGGGAAACAAGAGACCCAGTACTTC

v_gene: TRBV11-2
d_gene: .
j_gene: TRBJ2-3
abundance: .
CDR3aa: CASSPGDGLEDTRYF
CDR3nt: TGTGCCAGCAGCCCCGGGGACGGCCTCGAAGATACGCGGTATTTT

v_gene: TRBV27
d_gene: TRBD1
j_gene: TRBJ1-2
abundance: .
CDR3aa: CASGLAGTDYGYTF
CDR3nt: TGTGCCAGCGGGCTCGCAGGGACAGACTATGGCTACACCTTC

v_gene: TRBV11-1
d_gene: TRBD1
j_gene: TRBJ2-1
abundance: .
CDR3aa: CASSSAGTGRWNEQFF
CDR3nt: TGTGCCAGCAGCTCCGCCGGGACAGGGCGATGGAATGAGCAGTTCTTC

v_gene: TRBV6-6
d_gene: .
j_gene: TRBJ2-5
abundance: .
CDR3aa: CASSYRVGNQETQYF
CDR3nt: TGTGCCAGCAGTTACAGGGTGGGCAACCAAGAGACCCAGTACTTC

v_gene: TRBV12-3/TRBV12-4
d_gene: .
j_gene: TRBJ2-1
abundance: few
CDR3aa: CASSPRGLSNEQFF
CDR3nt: TGTGCCAGCAGCCCTCGTGGACTGAGTAATGAGCAGTTCTTC

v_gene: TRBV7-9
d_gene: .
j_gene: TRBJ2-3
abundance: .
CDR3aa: CASSSGVLGTDTQYF
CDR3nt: TGTGCCAGCAGCTCAGGGGTACTGGGCACAGATACGCAGTATTTT

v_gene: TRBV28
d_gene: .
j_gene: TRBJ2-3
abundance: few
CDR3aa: CASSLVQSSTDTQYF
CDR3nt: TGTGCCAGCAGTTTAGTTCAGTCTAGCACAGATACGCAGTATTTT

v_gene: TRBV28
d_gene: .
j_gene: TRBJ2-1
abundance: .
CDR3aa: CASSGRSRGQSDEQFF
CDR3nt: TGTGCCAGCAGCGGCCGTAGCAGGGGACAATCAGATGAGCAGTTCTTC

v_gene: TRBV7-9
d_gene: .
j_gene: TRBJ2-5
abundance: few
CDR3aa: CASSQTPGHPTRAQYF
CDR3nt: TGTGCCAGCAGCCAGACCCCGGGACACCCGACCAGGGCCCAGTACTTC